One sample yielded the 28 T cell receptor beta chains listed below, sequenced in a study of OX40 agonist ivuxolimab in advanced cancers. The table came from immunoSEQ multiplex PCR; TCRdb's copy has only in-frame clones and leaves some out. The sample shows tens of thousands of clones, about nine tenths of them seen only once. The sample here was CD4+ or CD8+ T cells sorted from blood, taken in a trial of the OX40 agonist ivuxolimab. The receptors come from an adult with an advanced solid tumor such as melanoma, head and neck, liver or kidney cancer.

This clone was seen once. This chain connects TRBV15 to TRBJ2-5; 9 bases are a match to TRBD1. V dropped 2 bases and J dropped 1; count of bases not matched to a gene: 5. The CDR3 consists of 16 residues. In germline, CDR1 is LNHNV, CDR2 YYDKDF (reference sequence). The CDR3 is CATSRRWTGAQETQYF. CDR3 nucleotide sequence: TGTGCCACCAGCAGAAGGTGGACAGGGGCCCAAGAGACCCAGTACTTC. Full variable domain (outside the CDR3, taken from reference TRBV15 and TRBJ2-5): DAMVIQNPRYQVTQFGKPVTLSCSQTLNHNVMYWYQQKSSQAPKLLFHYYDKDFNNEADTPDNFQSRRPNTSFCFLDIRSPGLGDTAMYLCATSRRWTGAQETQYFGPGTRLLVL.

The gene calls are TRBV6-5 and TRBJ1-2; D gene unclear. CDR1 MNHEY and CDR2 SVGAGI come from the germline V gene. V was cut by 4 bases and J by 0 bases, with 9 bases left in between. This CDR3 is built from 14 residues. The CDR3 loop is CASSFGGANYGYTF. The CDR3 DNA reads as TGTGCCAGCAGTTTCGGAGGAGCTAACTATGGCTACACCTTC.

The rearrangement joins TRBV28 to TRBJ2-7; possibly TRBD2 for D (6 bases). Germline CDR1 MDHEN, CDR2 SYDVKM. The CDR3 runs 15 residues. The V and J ends lost 2 bases and 0 bases respectively, with 11 bases between them. CDR3 sequence: CASSLGGKGSYEQYF. CDR3 in DNA: TGTGCCAGCAGTTTAGGCGGGAAGGGCTCCTACGAGCAGTACTTC.

The chain employs TRBV5-1 and TRBJ1-3; tentatively, D is TRBD1 (6 bases). Per germline, CDR1 SGHRS and CDR2 YFSETQ. V lost 0 bases, J lost 9 bases, and 13 bases lay in between. The CDR3 is 14 amino acids. The CDR3 here is CASSLEQGLGTIYF. The CDR3 DNA reads TGCGCCAGCAGCTTGGAACAGGGACTGGGCACCATATATTTT.

J is TRBJ2-6 and V is TRBV5-8; D is ambiguous. V gave up 4 bases and J gave up 0 bases, with 11 bases separating them. Germline V gene data show CDR1 as SGHTS and CDR2 as YDEGEE. The CDR3 has 16 amino acids. The DNA of the CDR3 is TGTGCCAGCAGCCCCGGCTGGAGCTCTGGGGCCAACGTCCTGACTTTC. It codes for CASSPGWSSGANVLTF.

This chain uses TRBV2 with TRBJ1-1; the D is unclear. Trimming left V 6 bases short and J 6 bases short, with 8 bases between. The CDR3 sequence is 11 residues long. Germline CDR1 reads SNHLY; CDR2 reads FYNNEI. The CDR3 DNA reads TGTGCCAGCAGGGTTGGCGCTGAAGCTTTCTTT. Translating it yields CASRVGAEAFF.

This rearrangement joins TRBV7-2 to TRBJ1-2; perhaps TRBD1 as D (6 bases). There are 15 residues in the CDR3. Trimming cost V 0 bases and J 4 bases, with 12 bases left between them. Germline CDR1 and CDR2: SGHTA and FQGNSA. For the CDR3, the DNA is TGTGCCAGCAGCTTAGCTGGGGGCGAAACCTATGGCTACACCTTC. Its translation is CASSLAGGETYGYTF.

The DNA for the CDR3 is TGTGCCAGCAGTGGAAGGACAGGGTTGTCCTACGAGCAGTACTTC. This codes for CASSGRTGLSYEQYF. This chain connects TRBV28 to TRBJ2-7, with 8 bases matching TRBD1. Germline V lookup: CDR1 MDHEN, CDR2 SYDVKM. This CDR3 spans 15 amino acids. J lost 1 base, V lost 5 bases, and 7 bases had no gene match. Supplemented by reference TRBV28 and TRBJ2-7, the full variable domain reads DVKVTQSSRYLVKRTGEKVFLECVQDMDHENMFWYRQDPGLGLRLIYFSYDVKMKEKGDIPEGYSVSREKKERFSLILESASTNQTSMYLCASSGRTGLSYEQYFGPGTRLTVT.

A few counts support this clone. This sequence joins TRBV5-1 and TRBJ1-1; TRBD1 might be the D (5 bases). Trimming shortened V by 2 bases and J by 2 bases, and 10 bases separated the two germline ends. Germline V gene sequence: CDR1 SGHRS, CDR2 YFSETQ. CDR3 size: 14 residues. For the CDR3, the DNA is TGCGCCAGCAGCTTTGCAGGGATTAACACTGAAGCTTTCTTT. Encoded protein: CASSFAGINTEAFF.

This clone was seen more than once but under ten times. The CDR3 region is CASSLRGTEAFF. DNA of the CDR3: TGTGCCAGCAGCCTACGAGGCACTGAAGCTTTCTTT. V is TRBV6-5 and J is TRBJ1-1, with no clear D. CDR1 and CDR2 from the germline V gene are MNHEY and SVGAGI. The CDR3 contains 12 residues. The V and J ends lost 6 bases and 4 bases respectively, with 9 bases between them.

This clone was found a few times. The chain couples TRBV30 to TRBJ2-7, with a possible D match to TRBD2 (5 bases). With 0 bases removed from V and 6 bases from J, the gap between germline ends came to 15 bases. Germline CDR1 and CDR2: GTSNPN and SVGIG (reference sequence). This CDR3 is 14 amino acids long. The CDR3, as DNA: TGTGCCTGGAGTGTAGAGAGGGCCTCGAGCGAGCAGTACTTC. It specifies CAWSVERASSEQYF. Full variable domain (remainder filled in from reference TRBV30 and TRBJ2-7): SQTIHQWPATLVQPVGSPLSLECTVEGTSNPNLYWYRQAAGRGLQLLFYSVGIGQISSEVPQNLSASRPQDRQFILSSKKLLLSDSGFYLCAWSVERASSEQYFGPGTRLTVT.

V and J are TRBV6-1 and TRBJ2-7; D call uncertain. There are 14 residues in the CDR3. The germline V gene has CDR1 MNHNS and CDR2 SASEGT. V lost 6 bases, J lost 0 bases, and 12 bases lay in between. The CDR3 is CASSRGPDSYEQYF. CDR3 DNA sequence: TGTGCCAGCAGCCGTGGGCCGGACTCCTACGAGCAGTACTTC.

This chain joins TRBV2 and TRBJ2-7, with unresolved D. V was shortened by 6 bases and J by 3 bases, with 9 bases between the two germline ends. Germline CDR1 and CDR2: SNHLY and FYNNEI. The CDR3 is 12 residues long. The CDR3 nucleotides are TGTGCCAGCAGATCCGACAACTACGAGCAGTACTTC. It codes for CASRSDNYEQYF.

This clone is a singleton in its sample. V is TRBV20-1 and J is TRBJ1-2; 8 nucleotides agree with TRBD1. J gave up 7 bases and V 3 bases, and 1 base lay outside the gene matches. The CDR3 is 11 amino acids. Germline assignment: CDR1 DFQATT and CDR2 SNEGSKA (reference sequence). CDR3 sequence (DNA): TGCAGTGCTAGGGACAGGGTTGGCTACACCTTC. It translates to CSARDRVGYTF.

The genes are TRBV9 and TRBJ2-5, with 7 positions matching TRBD2. Unmatched junction bases numbered 7, after V lost 4 bases and J lost 7 bases. The CDR3 sequence is 13 residues long. The germline V gene encodes CDR1 SGDLS and CDR2 YYNGEE. For the CDR3, the DNA is TGTGCCAGCAGCCCTCGCGGGGAGGGGACCCAGTACTTC. This gives the protein CASSPRGEGTQYF.

V and J are TRBV19 and TRBJ2-2, with D maybe TRBD2 (6 bases). This CDR3 has 14 amino acids. V shed 5 bases and J shed 2 bases, with 9 bases lying between them. Germline CDR1 reads LNHDA; CDR2 reads SQIVND (reference sequence). The CDR3 spells CASSGGLNTGELFF. The CDR3 DNA sequence: TGTGCCAGTAGTGGGGGACTTAACACCGGGGAGCTGTTTTTT.

The chain recombines TRBV5-1 with TRBJ2-7; D gene ambiguous. The CDR3 sequence is 14 residues long. Germline CDR1 and CDR2: SGHRS and YFSETQ. V lost 4 bases and J lost 6, with 17 bases in between. The CDR3 coding sequence is TGCGCCAGCAGCCCCTCTTCAATTTTAGGCGAGCAGTACTTC. It yields the protein CASSPSSILGEQYF.

This chain links TRBV6-4 with TRBJ2-2; D not resolved. The V and J ends lost 8 bases and 0 bases respectively, with 13 bases between them. The CDR3 is 15 amino acids. CDR1 and CDR2 from the germline V gene are MRHNA and SNTAGT. Here the CDR3 reads CASAPQATNTGELFF. The CDR3 DNA sequence: TGTGCCAGCGCGCCCCAGGCAACGAACACCGGGGAGCTGTTTTTT.

The V and J genes are TRBV30 and TRBJ2-3; tentative D call: TRBD1 (6 bases). CDR3 size: 13 residues. The germline CDR1 and CDR2 sequences are GTSNPN and SVGIG (reference sequence). With 3 bases removed from V and 2 bases from J, the gap between germline ends came to 9 bases. CDR3 bases: TGTGCCTGGAGAGGGACACTCACAGATACGCAGTATTTT. Its translation: CAWRGTLTDTQYF. Using reference TRBV30 and TRBJ2-3 for the parts outside the CDR3, the full variable domain is SQTIHQWPATLVQPVGSPLSLECTVEGTSNPNLYWYRQAAGRGLQLLFYSVGIGQISSEVPQNLSASRPQDRQFILSSKKLLLSDSGFYLCAWRGTLTDTQYFGPGTRLTVL.

This clone showed up just once. The chain carries TRBV10-1 and TRBJ2-1, with D possibly matching TRBD2 (5 bases). There are 14 residues in the CDR3. The V end lost 4 bases, the J end lost 5 bases, and 12 bases lay between the germline ends. Germline V gene data show CDR1 as WNHNN and CDR2 as SYGVQD (reference sequence). CDR3 protein: CASSVTGWNNEQFF. CDR3 in DNA: TGCGCCAGCAGTGTCACGGGGTGGAACAATGAGCAGTTCTTC.

The chain links TRBV25-1 to TRBJ2-1, with D possibly being TRBD1 or TRBD2 (5 bases each). The germline CDR1 and CDR2 sequences are MGHDK and SYGVNS. V lost 6 bases to trimming and J lost 6 bases, with 15 bases between them. The CDR3 spans 14 residues. The CDR3 protein is CASRGRAAGNEQFF. CDR3 nucleotide sequence: TGTGCCAGCAGGGGGCGGGCGGCTGGCAATGAGCAGTTCTTC.

V is TRBV19 and J is TRBJ1-5; no reliable D call. Germline CDR1 is LNHDA and CDR2 is SQIVND (reference sequence). The CDR3 extends over 15 amino acids. Trimming left V 6 bases short and J 3 bases short, with 15 bases between. CDR3 nucleotide sequence: TGTGCCAGTAGGTTCCGGGAGTACTCCAATCAGCCCCAGCATTTT. Protein sequence: CASRFREYSNQPQHF.

This chain links TRBV7-2 with TRBJ2-2; no clear D. The CDR3 loop spans 15 amino acids. The germline CDR1 and CDR2 sequences are SGHTA and FQGNSA. Trimming pared 4 bases from V and 0 bases from J, leaving 9 bases between. DNA for the CDR3: TGTGCCAGCAGCTGGTACACCGCGAACACCGGGGAGCTGTTTTTT. Residues: CASSWYTANTGELFF.

The chain employs TRBV10-2 and TRBJ1-2; D call uncertain. This CDR3 is 13 amino acids long. V was trimmed by 0 bases and J by 3 bases, leaving 5 bases between them. Germline lookup yields CDR1 WSHSY and CDR2 SAAADI. CDR3 nucleotides: TGCGCCAGCAGTGAGTCGGGCCACTATGGCTACACCTTC. Encoded protein: CASSESGHYGYTF.

The chain recombines TRBV2 with TRBJ2-3; 7 bases agree with TRBD2. The V gene end was trimmed by 6 bases and the J gene end by 8 bases; junction bases not matched to a gene: 14. The CDR3 spans 15 residues. Looked up from germline, CDR1 is SNHLY and CDR2 is FYNNEI. DNA for the CDR3: TGTGCCAGCAGAAGCGGGAACCTGAGGGACGTTACGCAGTATTTT. This sequence encodes CASRSGNLRDVTQYF.

This chain connects TRBV7-9 to TRBJ2-6; D is uncertain. Germline V CDR1 and CDR2: SEHNR, FQNEAQ (reference sequence). V was clipped by 7 bases and J by 1 base, with 11 bases between them. This CDR3 has 15 residues. The CDR3 spells CASNSGDSGANVLTF. The CDR3 DNA is TGTGCCAGCAATTCGGGCGATTCTGGGGCCAACGTCCTGACTTTC.

The chain has TRBV7-8 and TRBJ1-4, with 9 bases fitting TRBD1. The CDR3 totals 17 residues. Germline lookup yields CDR1 SGHVS and CDR2 FQNEAQ. The V gene end was trimmed by 4 bases and the J gene end by 5 bases; junction bases not matched to a gene: 11. The CDR3 is CASSYLTGGRGNEKLFF. The CDR3 DNA sequence: TGTGCCAGCAGCTATTTAACAGGGGGCAGAGGGAATGAAAAACTGTTTTTT. The full variable domain, completed using reference TRBV7-8 and TRBJ1-4, is GAGVSQSPRYKVAKRGQDVALRCDPISGHVSLFWYQQALGQGPEFLTYFQNEAQLDKSGLPSDRFFAERPEGSVSTLKIQRTQQEDSAVYLCASSYLTGGRGNEKLFFGSGTQLSVL.

This sequence joins TRBV6-5 and TRBJ2-7; 11 nucleotides line up with TRBD2. Germline trimming cut 5 bases from V and 2 bases from J; bases unmatched to any gene: 2. The CDR3 is 14 residues long. Germline V lookup: CDR1 MNHEY, CDR2 SVGAGI. CDR3 loop: CASSLSGRAYEQYF. CDR3 bases: TGTGCCAGCAGTCTTAGCGGGAGGGCCTACGAGCAGTACTTC.